One and the same sample provided the 14 T cell receptor beta chains below, sequenced in a study of technical replicates of blood from several donors. Profiling relied on immunoSEQ multiplex PCR, and the TCRdb table lists in-frame clones only, not all of them. The data show tens of thousands of clones, 94% seen once. The sequencing sample was made of T cells isolated from PBMCs. The receptor source for this set is a human donor in good health.

This rearrangement joins TRBV7-2 to TRBJ2-5, with 13 bases identical to TRBD2. Germline lookup yields CDR1 SGHTA and CDR2 FQGNSA. CDR3 length: 20 residues. J was trimmed by 4 bases and V by 0 bases; bases with no gene match: 14. The CDR3 region has the DNA TGTGCCAGCAGCTTAGCGCATAGAACTAGCGGGAGGGCCGTGCGAGAGACCCAGTACTTC. As protein: CASSLAHRTSGRAVRETQYF.

The rearrangement uses TRBV29-1 and TRBJ2-3; D possibly corresponds to TRBD2 (6 bases). The V end lost 1 base, the J end lost 0 bases, and 8 bases lay between the germline ends. This CDR3 is 14 amino acids long. In germline, CDR1 is SQVTM, CDR2 ANQGSEA. For the CDR3, the DNA is TGCAGCGTTGAAGCAGGGACTAGCACAGATACGCAGTATTTT. This gives the protein CSVEAGTSTDTQYF.

J is TRBJ1-1 and V is TRBV27, with 10 bases aligning to TRBD1. This CDR3 has 18 amino acids. The V segment lost 5 bases and the J segment 1 base; nucleotides outside the gene matches: 13. Germline V gene sequence: CDR1 MNHEY, CDR2 SMNVEV (reference sequence). The CDR3 region is CASSPGTGVPPRNTEAFF. The CDR3 DNA sequence: TGTGCCAGCAGTCCTGGGACAGGGGTCCCCCCGCGGAACACTGAAGCTTTCTTT.

The V and J genes are TRBV5-6 and TRBJ2-7; TRBD1 aligns across 9 bases. From germline, CDR1 is SGHDT and CDR2 YYEEEE. CDR3 length: 15 amino acids. With 2 bases clipped from V and 0 bases from J, the junction kept 3 bases outside the gene matches. CDR3 sequence (DNA): TGTGCCAGCAGCTTAGGGACAGGGCTCTCCTACGAGCAGTACTTC. Translated: CASSLGTGLSYEQYF.

This chain joins TRBV14 and TRBJ2-7; TRBD2 is a possible D gene (5 bases). The CDR3 totals 14 residues. V gave up 3 bases and J gave up 0 bases, with 9 bases separating them. CDR1 and CDR2 from the germline V gene are SGHDN and FVKESK. The CDR3 reads CASSHGLFSYEQYF. Written as DNA, the CDR3 is TGTGCCAGCAGCCACGGACTGTTCTCCTACGAGCAGTACTTC.

This chain uses TRBV19 with TRBJ2-7, with 7 positions matching TRBD1. The V gene end was trimmed by 1 base and the J gene end by 2 bases; junction bases not matched to a gene: 2. Germline lookup yields CDR1 LNHDA and CDR2 SQIVND (reference sequence). The CDR3 is 14 residues long. The CDR3 reads CASSIAGGPYEQYF. The CDR3 DNA follows: TGTGCCAGTAGTATAGCAGGGGGACCCTACGAGCAGTACTTC.

The chain combines TRBV4-1 with TRBJ2-5; D perhaps matches TRBD1 (5 bases). This CDR3 has 12 residues. V shed 4 bases and J shed 5 bases, with 8 bases lying between them. The germline gives CDR1 MGHRA, CDR2 YSYEKL. The CDR3 loop reads CASSLNRETQYF. The CDR3 DNA reads as TGCGCCAGCAGCCTAAACAGGGAGACCCAGTACTTC.

This clone appeared once. The chain recombines TRBV5-5 with TRBJ2-1; weak D call: TRBD2 (6 bases). Per the germline V gene, CDR1 is SGHKS and CDR2 is YYEKEE (reference sequence). The CDR3 contains 13 residues. V shed 0 bases and J shed 9 bases, with 10 bases lying between them. CDR3: CASSLDGRTEQFF. In DNA form, the CDR3 reads TGTGCCAGCAGCTTGGACGGGAGAACTGAGCAGTTCTTC.

The chain carries TRBV18 and TRBJ2-1, with a tentative D call TRBD1 (6 bases). With 3 bases removed from V and 8 bases from J, the gap between germline ends came to 8 bases. CDR1 is KGHSH and CDR2 is LQKENI in the germline V gene. This CDR3 is built from 12 residues. The CDR3 loop reads CASSPGTYEQFF. CDR3 nucleotides: TGTGCCAGCTCACCCGGGACATATGAGCAGTTCTTC.

The chain's CDR3 is CASSLGDRGLSNTEAFF. CDR3 DNA: TGTGCCAGCAGCTTAGGGGACAGGGGGCTTTCGAACACTGAAGCTTTCTTT. The chain carries TRBV7-9 and TRBJ1-1, with 12 bases identical to TRBD1. This CDR3 contains 17 residues. V was pared by 1 base and J by 1 base, with 4 bases of the junction left unmatched. The germline gives CDR1 SEHNR, CDR2 FQNEAQ (reference sequence). The full variable domain, completed using reference TRBV7-9 and TRBJ1-1, is DTGVSQNPRHKITKRGQNVTFRCDPISEHNRLYWYRQTLGQGPEFLTYFQNEAQLEKSRLLSDRFSAERPKGSFSTLEIQRTEQGDSAMYLCASSLGDRGLSNTEAFFGQGTRLTVV.

The rearrangement uses TRBV18 and TRBJ2-7; D not resolved. V gave up 3 bases and J gave up 2 bases, with 5 bases separating them. This CDR3 comprises 12 residues. CDR1 is KGHSH, CDR2 LQKENI, per germline. CDR3 nucleotides: TGTGCCAGCTCACCCTACGCCTACGAGCAGTACTTC. As protein: CASSPYAYEQYF.

The chain has TRBV6-6 and TRBJ1-1; the D gene is possibly TRBD1 (5 bases). The CDR3 loop spans 15 amino acids. Germline V gene sequence: CDR1 MNHNY, CDR2 SVGAGI (reference sequence). Deletions cut 0 bases from V and 5 bases from J, with 13 bases between. The CDR3 protein is CASSYSQGLGTEAFF. The DNA of the CDR3 is TGTGCCAGCAGTTACTCCCAGGGTTTGGGGACTGAAGCTTTCTTT.

The chain carries TRBV1 and TRBJ2-2; the table's D call TRBD1 went unverified against the DNA. TRBV1 is recorded as a pseudogene. The CDR3 is 13 residues long. The CDR3 here is CTSRQGNTGELFF. The CDR3 DNA follows: TGCACCAGCAGACAGGGGAACACCGGGGAGCTGTTTTTT.

The J gene is TRBJ1-5, the V gene TRBV28; D remains ambiguous. Germline V gives CDR1 MDHEN, CDR2 SYDVKM. There are 11 residues in the CDR3. The ends were cut back, 6 bases at V and 7 bases at J, with 7 bases in the middle. DNA for the CDR3: TGTGCCAGCAGCTCCAGGCAGCCCCAGCATTTT. It is translated as CASSSRQPQHF.